The subject of this entry is one T cell receptor (beta chain). Sequencing used immunoSEQ multiplex PCR; TCRdb keeps in-frame clones, though not all of them. The table shows some 150,000 clones, with roughly 76% occurring only once. This entry belongs to a study of blood T cell repertoires in COVID-19. Study summary: The United States, Italy and Spain supplied acute and convalescent COVID-19 samples. Sample material is recorded as cDNA or gDNA derived from T cells, B-cell-depleted T cells, or PBMCs.

V was clipped by 4 bases and J by 1 base; unmatched bases: 0. The CDR3 has 14 amino acids. Germline V gene lookup returns CDR1 KGHDR and CDR2 SFDVKD. This receptor was identified in a human donor with acute or convalescent COVID-19. The donor label of this sample is uncertain. The sequencing sample was made of peripheral blood. The chain links TRBV24-1 to TRBJ1-1, with 9 bases aligning to TRBD1. CDR3 coding DNA: TGTGCCACCAGTGAGACAGGGGGGAACACTGAAGCTTTCTTT. Encoded protein: CATSETGGNTEAFF.